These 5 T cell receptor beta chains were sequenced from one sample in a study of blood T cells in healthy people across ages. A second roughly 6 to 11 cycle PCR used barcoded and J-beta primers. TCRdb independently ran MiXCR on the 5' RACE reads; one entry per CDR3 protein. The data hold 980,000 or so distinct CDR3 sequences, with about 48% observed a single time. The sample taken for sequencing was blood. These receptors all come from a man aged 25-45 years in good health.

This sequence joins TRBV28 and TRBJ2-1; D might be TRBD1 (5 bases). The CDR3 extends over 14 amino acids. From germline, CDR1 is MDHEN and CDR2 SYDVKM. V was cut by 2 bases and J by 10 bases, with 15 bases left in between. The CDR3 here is CASSLQGLDMEQFF. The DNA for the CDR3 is TGTGCCAGCAGTTTACAGGGATTGGATATGGAGCAGTTCTTC.

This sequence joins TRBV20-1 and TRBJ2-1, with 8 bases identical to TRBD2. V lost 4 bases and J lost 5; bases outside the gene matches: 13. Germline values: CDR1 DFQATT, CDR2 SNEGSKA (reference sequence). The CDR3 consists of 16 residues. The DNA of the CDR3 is TGCAGTGCTAAGGGGTCCCGCGGGGGGCAAAACAATGAGCAGTTCTTC. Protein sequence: CSAKGSRGGQNNEQFF.

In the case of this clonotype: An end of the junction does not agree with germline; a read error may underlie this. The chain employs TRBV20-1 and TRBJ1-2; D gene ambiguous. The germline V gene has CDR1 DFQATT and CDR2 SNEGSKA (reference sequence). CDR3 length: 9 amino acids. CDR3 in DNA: TGCAGTGTAACACATGGCTACTCCTTC. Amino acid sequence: CSVTHGYSF.

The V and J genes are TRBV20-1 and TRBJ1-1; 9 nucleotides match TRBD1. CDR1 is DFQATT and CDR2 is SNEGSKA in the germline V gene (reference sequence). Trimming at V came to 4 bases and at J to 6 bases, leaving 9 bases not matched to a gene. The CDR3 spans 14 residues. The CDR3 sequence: CSATPTGGKAEAFF. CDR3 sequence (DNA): TGCAGTGCTACCCCGACAGGGGGTAAGGCTGAAGCTTTCTTT.

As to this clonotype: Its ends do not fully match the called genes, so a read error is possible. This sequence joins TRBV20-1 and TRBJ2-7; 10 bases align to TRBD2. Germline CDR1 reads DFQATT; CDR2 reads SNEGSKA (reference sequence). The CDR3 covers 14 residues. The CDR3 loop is CSARAGGPLIKQYF. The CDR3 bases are TGCAGTGCCAGAGCGGGGGGGCCGTTAATCAAGCAGTACTTC.